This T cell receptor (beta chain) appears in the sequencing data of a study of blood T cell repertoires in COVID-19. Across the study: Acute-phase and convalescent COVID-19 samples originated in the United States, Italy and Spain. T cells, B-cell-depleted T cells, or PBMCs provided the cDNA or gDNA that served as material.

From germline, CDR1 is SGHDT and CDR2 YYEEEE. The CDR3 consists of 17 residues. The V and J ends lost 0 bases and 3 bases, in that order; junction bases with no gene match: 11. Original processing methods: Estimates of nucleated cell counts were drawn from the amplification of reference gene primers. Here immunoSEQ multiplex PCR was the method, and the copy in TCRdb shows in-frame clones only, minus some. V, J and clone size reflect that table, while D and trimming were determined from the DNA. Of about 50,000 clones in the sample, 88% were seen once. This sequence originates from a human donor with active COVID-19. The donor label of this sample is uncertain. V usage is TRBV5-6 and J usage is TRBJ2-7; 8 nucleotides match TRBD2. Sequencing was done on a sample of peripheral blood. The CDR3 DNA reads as TGTGCCAGCAGCTTGGCCTTCCGGGACGGGAGGGACTACGAGCAGTACTTC. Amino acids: CASSLAFRDGRDYEQYF.